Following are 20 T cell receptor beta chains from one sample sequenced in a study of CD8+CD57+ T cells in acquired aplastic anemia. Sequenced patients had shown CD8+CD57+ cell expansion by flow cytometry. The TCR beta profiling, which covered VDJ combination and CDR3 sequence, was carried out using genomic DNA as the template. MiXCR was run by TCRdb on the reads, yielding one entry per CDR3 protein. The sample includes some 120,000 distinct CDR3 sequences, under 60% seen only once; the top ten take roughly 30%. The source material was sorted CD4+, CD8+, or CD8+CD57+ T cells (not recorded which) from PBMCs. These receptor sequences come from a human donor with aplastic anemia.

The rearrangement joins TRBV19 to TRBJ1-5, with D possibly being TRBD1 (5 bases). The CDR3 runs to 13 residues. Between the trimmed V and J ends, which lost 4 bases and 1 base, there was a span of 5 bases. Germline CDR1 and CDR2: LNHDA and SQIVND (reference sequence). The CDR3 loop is CASSTGSNQPQHF. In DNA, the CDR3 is TGTGCCAGTAGTACAGGGAGCAATCAGCCCCAGCATTTT.

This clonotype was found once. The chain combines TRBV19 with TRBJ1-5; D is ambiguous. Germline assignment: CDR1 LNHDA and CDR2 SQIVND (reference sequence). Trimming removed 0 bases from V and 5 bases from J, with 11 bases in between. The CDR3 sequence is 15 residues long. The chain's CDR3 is CASSIDETGYQPQHF. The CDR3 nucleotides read TGTGCCAGTAGTATAGATGAGACGGGCTATCAGCCCCAGCATTTT.

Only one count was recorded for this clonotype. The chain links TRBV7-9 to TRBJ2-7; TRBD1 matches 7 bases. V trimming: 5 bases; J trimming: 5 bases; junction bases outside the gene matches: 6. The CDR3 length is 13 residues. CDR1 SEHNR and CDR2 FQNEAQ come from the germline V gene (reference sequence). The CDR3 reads CASSLDRFDEQYF. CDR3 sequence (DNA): TGTGCCAGCAGCCTGGACAGGTTCGACGAGCAGTACTTC.

CDR3 residues: CAISRPGKEEQYF. The CDR3 nucleotides read TGTGCCATCAGCCGGCCGGGTAAGGAGGAGCAGTACTTC. The chain combines TRBV10-3 with TRBJ2-7; D not resolved. The CDR3 has 13 amino acids. The V end was cut by 6 bases, the J end by 7 bases, with 16 bases between. Germline values: CDR1 ENHRY, CDR2 SYGVKD.

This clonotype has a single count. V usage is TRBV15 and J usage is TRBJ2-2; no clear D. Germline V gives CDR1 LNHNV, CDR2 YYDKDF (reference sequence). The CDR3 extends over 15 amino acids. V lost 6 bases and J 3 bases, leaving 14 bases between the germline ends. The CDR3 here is CATRGKEKHTGELFF. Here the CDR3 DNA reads TGTGCCACCAGAGGAAAGGAGAAGCACACCGGGGAGCTGTTTTTT. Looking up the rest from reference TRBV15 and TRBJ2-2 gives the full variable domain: DAMVIQNPRYQVTQFGKPVTLSCSQTLNHNVMYWYQQKSSQAPKLLFHYYDKDFNNEADTPDNFQSRRPNTSFCFLDIRSPGLGDTAMYLCATRGKEKHTGELFFGEGSRLTVL.

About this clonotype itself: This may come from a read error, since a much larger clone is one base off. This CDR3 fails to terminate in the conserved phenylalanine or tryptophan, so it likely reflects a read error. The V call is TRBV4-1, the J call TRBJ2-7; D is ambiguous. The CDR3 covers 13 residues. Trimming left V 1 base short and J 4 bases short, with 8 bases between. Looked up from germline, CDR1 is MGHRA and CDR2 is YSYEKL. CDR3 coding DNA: TGCGCCAGCAGCCAAGGAACCGATTACGAGCAGTACCTC. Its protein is CASSQGTDYEQYL.

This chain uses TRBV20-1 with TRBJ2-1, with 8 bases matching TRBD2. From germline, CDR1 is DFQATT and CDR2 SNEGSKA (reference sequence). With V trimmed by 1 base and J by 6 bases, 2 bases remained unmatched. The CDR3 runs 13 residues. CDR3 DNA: TGCAGTGCTAGAGTAGCGGGAAGCAATGAGCAGTTCTTC. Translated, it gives CSARVAGSNEQFF.

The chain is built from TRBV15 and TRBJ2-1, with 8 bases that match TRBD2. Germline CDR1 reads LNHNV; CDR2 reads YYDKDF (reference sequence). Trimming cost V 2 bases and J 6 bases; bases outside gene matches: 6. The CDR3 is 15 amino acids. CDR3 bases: TGTGCCACCAGCAGACGTGGTAGCGGGATCAATGAGCAGTTCTTC. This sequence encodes CATSRRGSGINEQFF.

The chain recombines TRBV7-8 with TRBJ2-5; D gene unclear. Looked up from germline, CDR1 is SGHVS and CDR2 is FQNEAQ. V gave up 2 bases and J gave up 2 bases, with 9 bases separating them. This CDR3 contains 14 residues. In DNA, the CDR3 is TGTGCCAGCAGCTTATCCCTGCCACAAGAGACCCAGTACTTC. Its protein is CASSLSLPQETQYF.

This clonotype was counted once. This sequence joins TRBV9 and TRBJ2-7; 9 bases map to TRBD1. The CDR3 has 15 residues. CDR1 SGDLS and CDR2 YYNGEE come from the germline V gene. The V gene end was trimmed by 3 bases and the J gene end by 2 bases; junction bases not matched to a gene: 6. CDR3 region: CASSAGDRDPYEQYF. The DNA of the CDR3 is TGTGCCAGCAGCGCGGGGGACAGGGACCCCTACGAGCAGTACTTC.

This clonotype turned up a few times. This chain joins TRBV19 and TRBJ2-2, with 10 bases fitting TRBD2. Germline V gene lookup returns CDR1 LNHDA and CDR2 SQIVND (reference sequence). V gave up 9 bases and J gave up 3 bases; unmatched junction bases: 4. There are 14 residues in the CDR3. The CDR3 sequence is CASKTSGDTGELFF. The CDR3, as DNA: TGTGCCAGCAAAACTAGCGGGGACACCGGGGAGCTGTTTTTT.

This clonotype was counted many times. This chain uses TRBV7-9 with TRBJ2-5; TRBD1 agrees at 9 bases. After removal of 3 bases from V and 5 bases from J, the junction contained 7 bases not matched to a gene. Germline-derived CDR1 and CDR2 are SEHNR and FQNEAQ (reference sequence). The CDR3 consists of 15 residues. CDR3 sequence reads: CASSFRQGEAETQYF. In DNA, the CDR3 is TGTGCCAGCAGCTTTAGACAGGGGGAAGCGGAGACCCAGTACTTC.

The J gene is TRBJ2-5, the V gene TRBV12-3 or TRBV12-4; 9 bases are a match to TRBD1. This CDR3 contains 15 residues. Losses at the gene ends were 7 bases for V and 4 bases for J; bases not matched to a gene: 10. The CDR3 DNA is TGTGCCAGCAAACCGGACAGGGGCCGTGGAGAGACCCAGTACTTC. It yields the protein CASKPDRGRGETQYF.

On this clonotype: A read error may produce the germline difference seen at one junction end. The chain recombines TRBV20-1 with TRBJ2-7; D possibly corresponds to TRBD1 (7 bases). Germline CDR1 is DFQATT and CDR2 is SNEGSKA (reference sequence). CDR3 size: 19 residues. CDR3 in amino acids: CSARGQGEGLSGPPYEQHF. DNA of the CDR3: TGCAGTGCTAGAGGACAGGGAGAGGGCCTTAGCGGTCCGCCCTACGAGCAGCACTTC.

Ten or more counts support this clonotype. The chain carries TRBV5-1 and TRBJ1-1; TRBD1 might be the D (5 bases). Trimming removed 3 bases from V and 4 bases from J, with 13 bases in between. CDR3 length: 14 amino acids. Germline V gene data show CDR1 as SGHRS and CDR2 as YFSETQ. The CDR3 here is CASSSFGTGTEAFF. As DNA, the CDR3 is TGCGCCAGCAGCTCATTCGGGACGGGCACTGAAGCTTTCTTT.

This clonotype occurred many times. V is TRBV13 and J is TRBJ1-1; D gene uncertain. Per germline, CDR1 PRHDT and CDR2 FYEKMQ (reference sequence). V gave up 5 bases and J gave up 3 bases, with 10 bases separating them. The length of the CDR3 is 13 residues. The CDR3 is CASSRGSYTEAFF. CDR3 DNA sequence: TGTGCCAGCAGCCGAGGGAGTTACACTGAAGCTTTCTTT.

CDR3 protein: CASSTGTPNSPLHF. CDR3 nucleotide sequence: TGTGCCAGCAGTACCGGGACTCCCAATTCACCCCTCCACTTT. The chain carries TRBV2 and TRBJ1-6; a weak D match, TRBD1 (5 bases). Germline V gene sequence: CDR1 SNHLY, CDR2 FYNNEI. Trimming shortened V by 5 bases and J by 7 bases, and 12 bases separated the two germline ends. The CDR3 loop spans 14 amino acids.

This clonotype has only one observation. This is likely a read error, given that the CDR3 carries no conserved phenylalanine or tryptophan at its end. The CDR3 is CASSGLGGANEQFC. The CDR3, as DNA: TGTGCCAGCAGTGGCCTAGGGGGAGCCAATGAGCAGTTCTGC. The gene calls are TRBV25-1 and TRBJ2-1; tentatively, D is TRBD1 (6 bases). The germline gives CDR1 MGHDK, CDR2 SYGVNS. The CDR3 has 14 amino acids. Trimming took off 4 bases at V and 6 bases at J, with 13 bases between the two ends.

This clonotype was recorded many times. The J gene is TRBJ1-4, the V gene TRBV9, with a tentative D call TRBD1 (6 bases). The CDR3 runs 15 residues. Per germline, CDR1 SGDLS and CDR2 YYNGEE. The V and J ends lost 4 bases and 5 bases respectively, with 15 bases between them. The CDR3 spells CASSPTGGGNEKLFF. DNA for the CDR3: TGTGCCAGCAGCCCCACGGGGGGCGGGAATGAAAAACTGTTTTTT.

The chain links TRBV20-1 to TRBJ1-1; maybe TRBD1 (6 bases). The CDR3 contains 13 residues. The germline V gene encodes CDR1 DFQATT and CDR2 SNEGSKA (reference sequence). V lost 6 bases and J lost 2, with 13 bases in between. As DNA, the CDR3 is TGCAGTGCCCTACAGGGAGGCAACACTGAAGCTTTCTTT. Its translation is CSALQGGNTEAFF.